Below are 17 T cell receptor beta chains sequenced from a single sample in a study of tumor and adjacent non-tumor tissue in lung cancer. A modified ARM-PCR protocol with three rounds of nested PCR amplified TCRbeta. TCRdb itself ran the multiplex PCR reads through MiXCR, one entry per CDR3 protein. The data show almost 75,000 distinct CDR3 sequences, roughly 75% seen once. No cell sorting was done before RNA was extracted from the tissue. Distant lung tissue was collected more than 3 cm away from the tumor edge. Sequencing input: distant non-tumor lung tissue. Receptors were obtained from a woman aged 45-65 years with non-small cell lung cancer.

The chain combines TRBV11-2 with TRBJ2-1; the D gene is possibly TRBD2 (5 bases). V lost 7 bases and J 12 bases, leaving 16 bases between the germline ends. Germline-derived CDR1 and CDR2 are SGHAT and FQNNGV. The CDR3 is 12 amino acids. For the CDR3, the DNA is TGTGCCAGCATCTCAGAGCGGAGTTCGCAGTTCTTC. This gives the protein CASISERSSQFF. Using reference TRBV11-2 and TRBJ2-1 for the parts outside the CDR3, the full variable domain is EAGVAQSPRYKIIEKRQSVAFWCNPISGHATLYWYQQILGQGPKLLIQFQNNGVVDDSQLPKDRFSAERLKGVDSTLKIQPAKLEDSAVYLCASISERSSQFFGPGTRLTVL.

Regarding this clonotype: This could be a read error, since a much larger clone is one nucleotide away. The CDR3 sequence is CASRPNKGNTGDLFF. The DNA for the CDR3 is TGTGCCAGCAGACCAAATAAGGGGAACACCGGGGATCTGTTTTTT. The chain links TRBV28 to TRBJ2-2; D may correspond to TRBD1 or TRBD2 (5 bases each). The CDR3 extends over 15 amino acids. Per the germline V gene, CDR1 is MDHEN and CDR2 is SYDVKM. Using reference TRBV28 and TRBJ2-2 for the parts outside the CDR3, the full variable domain is DVKVTQSSRYLVKRTGEKVFLECVQDMDHENMFWYRQDPGLGLRLIYFSYDVKMKEKGDIPEGYSVSREKKERFSLILESASTNQTSMYLCASRPNKGNTGDLFFGEGSRLTVL.

A note on this clonotype: Its ends do not fully match the called genes, so a read error is possible. The rearrangement links TRBV12-3 or TRBV12-4 to TRBJ2-2; perhaps TRBD2 as D (5 bases). This CDR3 comprises 14 residues. CDR3: CVSRSMANTGEMFF. The CDR3 DNA is TGTGTCAGCCGATCTATGGCGAACACCGGGGAGATGTTTTTT.

This clonotype was recorded only once. As the CDR3 is not closed by the conserved phenylalanine or tryptophan, this likely results from a read error. V is TRBV10-3 and J is TRBJ1-5, with no clear D. CDR3 size: 14 residues. The germline V gene has CDR1 ENHRY and CDR2 SYGVKD. This chain's CDR3 is CAISVGVSNQPQHY. In DNA form, the CDR3 reads TGTGCCATCAGTGTGGGAGTTAGCAATCAGCCACAGCATTAT.

Note on this clonotype: One junction end disagrees with the germline gene, perhaps due to a read error. V is TRBV11-2 and J is TRBJ2-5; either TRBD1 or TRBD2 may fit D (6 bases each). Germline V lookup: CDR1 SGHAT, CDR2 FQNNGV. This CDR3 is 15 amino acids long. CDR3 residues: CTSSLGGNLQEIQYF. The CDR3 region has the DNA TGTACCAGTAGCTTAGGGGGGAATTTACAAGAGATCCAGTACTTC.

In the case of this clonotype: Just one base apart from a much larger clone, this may be a read error. The rearrangement uses TRBV20-1 and TRBJ2-3, with 8 bases aligning to TRBD1. The CDR3 has 12 amino acids. Per germline, CDR1 DFQATT and CDR2 SNEGSKA (reference sequence). Written as DNA, the CDR3 is TGCAGTACTAGAACAGGGGGAGATACGCAGTATTTT. Translated: CSTRTGGDTQYF.

The V call is TRBV11-2, the J call TRBJ2-2; TRBD2 matches at 9 bases. Germline V lookup: CDR1 SGHAT, CDR2 FQNNGV. After removal of 7 bases from V and 5 bases from J, the junction contained 14 bases not matched to a gene. The CDR3 consists of 17 residues. The CDR3 sequence: CASNLPAGGGSTGELFF. For the CDR3, the DNA is TGTGCCAGCAACTTGCCAGCGGGAGGAGGATCGACCGGGGAGCTGTTTTTT.

Details on this clonotype: A much larger clonotype is one base distant, so this may be a read error. This CDR3 is CSARAFGGTTYTQYF. DNA for the CDR3: TGCAGTGCTAGAGCTTTCGGGGGAACCACATATACGCAGTATTTT. This chain links TRBV20-1 with TRBJ2-3, with D maybe TRBD2 (6 bases). Germline values: CDR1 DFQATT, CDR2 SNEGSKA (reference sequence). The CDR3 runs to 15 residues.

In its sample, this clonotype was seen a few times. Being one base from a much bigger clone, this may be a read error. V usage is TRBV6-2 or TRBV6-3 and J usage is TRBJ2-7; 11 bases line up with TRBD2. The CDR3 is made up of 15 amino acids. The trim removed 10 bases at V and 4 bases at J, leaving 12 bases unmatched. The germline gives CDR1 MNHEY, CDR2 SVGEGT. The CDR3 bases are TGTGCCAACAGAATCGTTACTAGCGGGAGTTACGAGCAGTACTTC. Protein: CANRIVTSGSYEQYF.

This clonotype was picked up a small number of times. One end of the junction fails to match germline, which may point to a read error. This chain connects TRBV29-1 to TRBJ2-1; TRBD1 aligns across 7 bases. CDR3 size: 13 residues. The germline V gene has CDR1 SQVTM and CDR2 ANQGSEA. The CDR3, as DNA: TGCAGCGCCGACAGGGAGTCGGGCAATGAGCAGCTCTTC. Amino acid sequence: CSADRESGNEQLF.

In regard to this clonotype: Relative to the germline gene, one junction end is altered; a read error may explain this. The rearrangement links TRBV11-2 to TRBJ2-7, with 8 nucleotides matching TRBD2. Germline V CDR1 and CDR2: SGHAT, FQNNGV. The CDR3 is 15 residues long. The CDR3 spells CGSSRTNSGNYEQYF. The CDR3 coding sequence is TGTGGCAGCAGCCGCACAAATAGCGGGAATTACGAACAGTACTTC.

This clonotype was recorded at least ten times. The gene calls are TRBV11-2 and TRBJ2-7; TRBD1 matches at 7 bases. CDR3 length equals 15 residues. V lost 3 bases and J lost 3; bases outside the gene matches: 8. Germline V gene data show CDR1 as SGHAT and CDR2 as FQNNGV. The CDR3 sequence: CASSFRAGDSYEQYF. DNA for the CDR3: TGTGCCAGCAGCTTTAGGGCAGGGGACAGCTACGAGCAGTACTTC.

The sample holds a few counts of this clonotype. Since a much larger clone is just one base distant, this may be a read error. The V gene is TRBV12-3 or TRBV12-4, the J gene TRBJ1-1, with D perhaps TRBD1 (5 bases). The CDR3 runs 11 residues. CDR3 residues: CASTGPDGAIF. CDR3 in DNA: TGTGCCAGCACCGGCCCTGATGGGGCTATCTTT.

In the case of this clonotype: One end of the junction fails to match germline, which may point to a read error. The chain carries TRBV11-2 and TRBJ2-3, with a tentative D call TRBD2 (5 bases). The CDR3 extends over 15 amino acids. From germline, CDR1 is SGHAT and CDR2 FQNNGV. The CDR3 loop reads CASSSAAASTYTHYF. Written as DNA, the CDR3 is TGTGCCAGCAGCTCCGCTGCGGCTAGCACATATACGCACTATTTT. Complete variable domain (other parts from reference TRBV11-2 and TRBJ2-3): EAGVAQSPRYKIIEKRQSVAFWCNPISGHATLYWYQQILGQGPKLLIQFQNNGVVDDSQLPKDRFSAERLKGVDSTLKIQPAKLEDSAVYLCASSSAAASTYTHYFGPGTRLTVL.

This clonotype occurred many times. V gene TRBV20-1 combines with J gene TRBJ2-7; D not certain. V was cut by 3 bases and J by 3 bases, with 9 bases left in between. This CDR3 is built from 12 residues. Germline CDR1 DFQATT, CDR2 SNEGSKA (reference sequence). CDR3 DNA sequence: TGCAGTGCTAGCAAGCCAGGCTACGAGCAGTACTTC. Its protein is CSASKPGYEQYF.

Concerning this clonotype: This could be a read error, since a much larger clone is one nucleotide away. The chain couples TRBV6-5 to TRBJ1-2; D is ambiguous. This CDR3 comprises 16 residues. The V end lost 6 bases, the J end lost 8 bases, and 25 bases lay between the germline ends. The germline CDR1 and CDR2 sequences are MNHEY and SVGAGI. The CDR3 coding sequence is TGTGCCAGCAGCCCCTCGGGGTCCGCGCAATGGCAGGGCTACACCTTC. Translated: CASSPSGSAQWQGYTF.

Worth noting for this clonotype: Being one base from a much bigger clone, this may be a read error. The chain links TRBV29-1 to TRBJ2-2; the D is unclear. The CDR3 length is 11 residues. Germline CDR1 SQVTM, CDR2 ANQGSEA. The CDR3 nucleotides are TGCGGCGCCACCAACACCGGGGAGCTGTTTTTT. This encodes CGATNTGELFF.